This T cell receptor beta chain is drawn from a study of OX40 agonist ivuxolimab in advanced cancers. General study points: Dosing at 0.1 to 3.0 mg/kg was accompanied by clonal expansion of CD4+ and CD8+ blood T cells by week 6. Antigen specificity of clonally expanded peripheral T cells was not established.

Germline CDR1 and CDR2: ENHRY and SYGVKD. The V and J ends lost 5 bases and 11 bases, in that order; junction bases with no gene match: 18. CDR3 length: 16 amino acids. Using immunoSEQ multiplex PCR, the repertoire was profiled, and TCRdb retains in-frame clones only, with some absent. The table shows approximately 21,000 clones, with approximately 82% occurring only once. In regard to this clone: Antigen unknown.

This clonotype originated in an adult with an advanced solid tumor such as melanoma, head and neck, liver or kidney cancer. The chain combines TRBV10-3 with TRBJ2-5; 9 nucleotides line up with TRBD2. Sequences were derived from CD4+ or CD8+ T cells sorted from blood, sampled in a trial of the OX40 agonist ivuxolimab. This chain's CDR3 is CAISSPGASGTHEQYF. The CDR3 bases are TGTGCCATCAGTTCACCTGGGGCTAGCGGGACTCATGAGCAGTACTTC.